One and the same sample provided the 28 T cell receptor beta chains below, sequenced in a study of T cell responses to AZD1222 COVID-19 vaccine. Some clones are missing from TCRdb's copy, which holds only in-frame ones; the method was immunoSEQ multiplex PCR. This repertoire shows approximately 110,000 clones, around 94% found once; its top ten account for roughly 2%. This sample comprised peripheral blood, obtained on day 0 of AZD1222 vaccination. These receptors originate from an adult in good health.

The chain recombines TRBV27 with TRBJ1-2, with D perhaps TRBD1 (5 bases). Trimming took 6 bases from V and 5 from J, leaving 13 bases between them. The CDR3 is made up of 13 amino acids. The germline V gene has CDR1 MNHEY and CDR2 SMNVEV (reference sequence). The CDR3 DNA is TGTGCCAGCAGCCCATTGCAGGGATATGGCTACACCTTC. Protein sequence: CASSPLQGYGYTF.

This clone was seen once. This chain uses TRBV24-1 with TRBJ1-1; D is undetermined. Per germline, CDR1 KGHDR and CDR2 SFDVKD. V was trimmed by 8 bases and J by 0 bases, leaving 12 bases between them. CDR3 length: 14 amino acids. The CDR3 DNA reads TGTGCCACCACCGACGGTCCCATGAACACTGAAGCTTTCTTT. Translated: CATTDGPMNTEAFF.

The gene calls are TRBV5-4 and TRBJ1-2; D not resolved. Germline-derived CDR1 and CDR2 are SGHNT and YYREEE (reference sequence). V lost 2 bases to trimming and J lost 8 bases, with 19 bases between them. The length of the CDR3 is 15 residues. This CDR3 reads CASSLQSGGGLGYTF. The CDR3 coding sequence is TGTGCCAGCAGCTTACAATCAGGAGGAGGACTGGGCTACACCTTC.

J is TRBJ1-1 and V is TRBV19; D is uncertain. CDR1 is LNHDA, CDR2 SQIVND, per germline (reference sequence). V lost 3 bases to trimming and J lost 0 bases, with 5 bases between them. CDR3 length equals 13 residues. In nucleotides, the CDR3 is TGTGCCAGTAGTATTTCGTTGAACACTGAAGCTTTCTTT. Protein sequence: CASSISLNTEAFF.

The rearrangement joins TRBV3-1 (or the pseudogene TRBV3-2) to TRBJ1-2, with no clear D. Germline CDR1 reads LGHDT; CDR2 reads YNNKEL (reference sequence). The CDR3 covers 11 residues. V gave up 8 bases and J gave up 4 bases, with 8 bases separating them. CDR3 coding DNA: TGTGCCAGCGACGGCCCCTATGGCTACACCTTC. Protein product: CASDGPYGYTF.

J is TRBJ2-7 and V is TRBV27; perhaps D is TRBD1 or TRBD2 (5 bases each). This CDR3 comprises 14 residues. Germline-derived CDR1 and CDR2 are MNHEY and SMNVEV (reference sequence). The V gene lost 6 bases and the J gene lost 2 bases, with 14 bases spanning the gap. The CDR3 DNA sequence: TGTGCCAGCAGAAGGGACGGGGCTGCCTACGAGCAGTACTTC. Translation: CASRRDGAAYEQYF.

This clone is a singleton in its sample. V usage is TRBV11-2 and J usage is TRBJ1-1; D call uncertain. Deletions cut 1 base from V and 5 bases from J, with 5 bases between. Germline V gene data show CDR1 as SGHAT and CDR2 as FQNNGV. The CDR3 loop spans 12 amino acids. In DNA, the CDR3 is TGTGCCAGCAGCTTAGTTACGACTGAAGCTTTCTTT. Its translation is CASSLVTTEAFF.

The chain links TRBV27 to TRBJ1-4, with a weak D call TRBD1 (5 bases). In germline, CDR1 is MNHEY, CDR2 SMNVEV (reference sequence). V dropped 3 bases and J dropped 10 bases, with 12 bases sitting between them. This CDR3 contains 13 residues. CDR3 residues: CASSFSQGGKLFF. DNA for the CDR3: TGTGCCAGCAGTTTTAGTCAGGGAGGAAAACTGTTTTTT.

The chain employs TRBV5-4 and TRBJ2-7; unclear D gene. V lost 4 bases and J lost 1, with 9 bases in between. Germline loops: CDR1 SGHNT, CDR2 YYREEE (reference sequence). The CDR3 contains 13 residues. Here the CDR3 DNA reads TGTGCCAGCAGCGGAACAGATTCCTACGAGCAGTACTTC. Its protein product is CASSGTDSYEQYF.

This rearrangement joins TRBV6-1 to TRBJ1-2; D may be TRBD1 (6 bases). This CDR3 is 16 amino acids long. Trimming pared 1 base from V and 7 bases from J, leaving 19 bases between. Per germline, CDR1 MNHNS and CDR2 SASEGT. DNA for the CDR3: TGTGCCAGCAGTGAAGGTCCGGGGACAATTTTTCGTGGCTACACCTTC. It codes for CASSEGPGTIFRGYTF.

The chain joins TRBV12-3 or TRBV12-4 to TRBJ1-1; 8 bases match TRBD1. The CDR3 has 13 residues. Losses at the gene ends were 6 bases for V and 5 bases for J; bases not matched to a gene: 5. The CDR3 sequence is CASRGTGGTEAFF. CDR3 bases: TGTGCCAGCAGAGGGACAGGTGGGACTGAAGCTTTCTTT.

This clone occurred once. V and J are TRBV28 and TRBJ2-2, with a possible D match to TRBD1 (5 bases). Germline V gene lookup returns CDR1 MDHEN and CDR2 SYDVKM. V was clipped by 3 bases and J by 2 bases, with 10 bases between them. The CDR3 runs to 15 residues. Written as DNA, the CDR3 is TGTGCCAGCAGTTTTTACAGGAGTAACACCGGGGAGCTGTTTTTT. Its translation is CASSFYRSNTGELFF. Filled out from reference TRBV28 and TRBJ2-2, the complete variable domain reads DVKVTQSSRYLVKRTGEKVFLECVQDMDHENMFWYRQDPGLGLRLIYFSYDVKMKEKGDIPEGYSVSREKKERFSLILESASTNQTSMYLCASSFYRSNTGELFFGEGSRLTVL.

This chain connects TRBV3-1 (or the pseudogene TRBV3-2) to TRBJ2-7; D might be TRBD1 or TRBD2, each matching 5 bases. V was shortened by 4 bases and J by 4 bases, with 14 bases between the two germline ends. Germline V gene lookup returns CDR1 LGHDT and CDR2 YNNKEL (reference sequence). This CDR3 is 14 amino acids long. CDR3 bases: TGTGCCAGCAGCCTCGACAGAGGGGCGTACGAGCAGTACTTC. It is translated as CASSLDRGAYEQYF.

The chain combines TRBV5-1 with TRBJ2-1, with D maybe TRBD2 (5 bases). V gave up 1 base and J gave up 8 bases, with 16 bases separating them. From germline, CDR1 is SGHRS and CDR2 YFSETQ. The CDR3 is 15 residues long. The CDR3 nucleotides are TGCGCCAGCAGCTTGACGATAGGAGGTCCCCATGAGCAGTTCTTC. Translation: CASSLTIGGPHEQFF.

This chain links TRBV19 with TRBJ2-7; no clear D gene. CDR1 LNHDA and CDR2 SQIVND come from the germline V gene (reference sequence). There are 15 residues in the CDR3. The V end lost 3 bases, the J end lost 2 bases, and 14 bases lay between the germline ends. The CDR3, as DNA: TGTGCCAGTAGTATTTTCGGGCAGACGGCCTACGAGCAGTACTTC. Translating it yields CASSIFGQTAYEQYF.

The chain recombines TRBV19 with TRBJ2-1, with 8 bases matching TRBD2. The germline gives CDR1 LNHDA, CDR2 SQIVND (reference sequence). The CDR3 is made up of 16 amino acids. The V and J ends lost 3 bases and 3 bases, in that order; junction bases with no gene match: 7. The CDR3 DNA reads as TGTGCCAGTAGTATTGGAGGACTAGCAGGCTACAATGAGCAGTTCTTC. It translates to CASSIGGLAGYNEQFF. Filled out from reference TRBV19 and TRBJ2-1, the complete variable domain reads DGGITQSPKYLFRKEGQNVTLSCEQNLNHDAMYWYRQDPGQGLRLIYYSQIVNDFQKGDIAEGYSVSREKKESFPLTVTSAQKNPTAFYLCASSIGGLAGYNEQFFGPGTRLTVL.

The V gene is TRBV19, the J gene TRBJ1-1; 11 nucleotides agree with TRBD1. Germline CDR1 reads LNHDA; CDR2 reads SQIVND (reference sequence). J lost 5 bases, V lost 2 bases, and 4 bases had no gene match. This CDR3 has 15 residues. The CDR3: CASSILGQGGTEAFF. The CDR3 region has the DNA TGTGCCAGTAGTATACTGGGACAGGGGGGAACTGAAGCTTTCTTT. The full variable domain, completed using reference TRBV19 and TRBJ1-1, is DGGITQSPKYLFRKEGQNVTLSCEQNLNHDAMYWYRQDPGQGLRLIYYSQIVNDFQKGDIAEGYSVSREKKESFPLTVTSAQKNPTAFYLCASSILGQGGTEAFFGQGTRLTVV.

This sequence joins TRBV25-1 and TRBJ2-3; a possible D gene is TRBD2 (6 bases). Per germline, CDR1 MGHDK and CDR2 SYGVNS. The V and J ends lost 8 bases and 2 bases respectively, with 14 bases between them. CDR3 length: 14 residues. CDR3 in amino acids: CASAARGYTDTQYF. DNA of the CDR3: TGTGCCAGCGCAGCCCGGGGGTACACAGATACGCAGTATTTT.

The rearrangement links TRBV19 to TRBJ2-7; the match to TRBD1 covers 10 bases. The CDR3 extends over 14 amino acids. V trimming: 5 bases; J trimming: 3 bases; junction bases outside the gene matches: 4. Per germline, CDR1 LNHDA and CDR2 SQIVND (reference sequence). Here the CDR3 reads CASSVRDRGYEQYF. CDR3 bases: TGTGCCAGTAGTGTTCGGGACAGGGGCTACGAGCAGTACTTC.

V gene TRBV11-1 combines with J gene TRBJ1-2; TRBD1 matches 9 bases. CDR3 length: 13 amino acids. V trimming: 5 bases; J trimming: 5 bases; junction bases outside the gene matches: 3. Germline CDR1 SGHAT, CDR2 FQDESV (reference sequence). CDR3 in DNA: TGTGCCAGCAGCCAGGACAGGGGATATGGCTACACCTTC. Translated, it gives CASSQDRGYGYTF.

The count of this clone is one. The chain combines TRBV7-8 with TRBJ1-1; D is unclear. This CDR3 region has 13 residues. Trimming left V 5 bases short and J 3 bases short, with 10 bases between. Germline-derived CDR1 and CDR2 are SGHVS and FQNEAQ. The DNA for the CDR3 is TGTGCCAGCAGCCGCCCCCCTCACACTGAAGCTTTCTTT. This translates into CASSRPPHTEAFF.

This clone was counted once. The chain uses TRBV28 and TRBJ1-5, with D tentatively TRBD1 (6 bases). This CDR3 is 17 amino acids long. Trimming removed 3 bases from V and 0 bases from J, with 15 bases in between. Germline values: CDR1 MDHEN, CDR2 SYDVKM. The CDR3: CASSFWLDRTSNQPQHF. The CDR3 nucleotides are TGTGCCAGCAGTTTTTGGCTAGACAGGACTAGCAATCAGCCCCAGCATTTT.

A single count supports this clone. J is TRBJ1-2 and V is TRBV28; D might be TRBD1 (5 bases). Germline CDR1 reads MDHEN; CDR2 reads SYDVKM. V dropped 4 bases and J dropped 2 bases, with 14 bases sitting between them. The CDR3 runs to 15 residues. The CDR3 region is CASSSAGPLNYGYTF. The CDR3 DNA sequence: TGTGCCAGCAGTTCTGCGGGGCCCTTGAACTATGGCTACACCTTC.

This clone came up a few times. CDR3 coding DNA: TGTGCCAGCAGAGCCTCCGGGACAGGTACAAGCAGGGGTGCTTTCTTT. The encoded protein is CASRASGTGTSRGAFF. The chain is built from TRBV2 and TRBJ1-1; TRBD1 aligns across 8 bases. J lost 11 bases, V lost 6 bases, and 20 bases had no gene match. This CDR3 is built from 16 residues. The germline V gene encodes CDR1 SNHLY and CDR2 FYNNEI. The full variable domain, rest sourced from reference TRBV2 and TRBJ1-1, is EPEVTQTPSHQVTQMGQEVILRCVPISNHLYFYWYRQILGQKVEFLVSFYNNEISEKSEIFDDQFSVERPDGSNFTLKIRSTKLEDSAMYFCASRASGTGTSRGAFFGQGTRLTVV.

Here the CDR3 reads CASSQVAGAYEQYF. CDR3 nucleotides: TGTGCCAGCAGCCAAGTCGCGGGGGCCTACGAGCAGTACTTC. The chain has TRBV3-1 (or the pseudogene TRBV3-2) and TRBJ2-7, with 7 bases matching TRBD2. Trimming at V came to 1 base and at J to 2 bases, leaving 2 bases not matched to a gene. The germline gives CDR1 LGHDT, CDR2 YNNKEL (reference sequence). This CDR3 is built from 14 residues.

The chain links TRBV5-6 to TRBJ2-1; 8 positions agree with TRBD1. The V and J ends lost 5 bases and 4 bases, in that order; junction bases with no gene match: 11. CDR1 is SGHDT, CDR2 YYEEEE, per germline. The CDR3 length is 16 residues. In DNA form, the CDR3 reads TGTGCCAGCAGTCACGGTTACAGGGGGAGGTACAATGAGCAGTTCTTC. Protein sequence: CASSHGYRGRYNEQFF.

This chain uses TRBV6-5 with TRBJ1-2; D possibly corresponds to TRBD1 (6 bases). This CDR3 region has 14 residues. Trimming shortened V by 4 bases and J by 10 bases, and 19 bases separated the two germline ends. Looked up from germline, CDR1 is MNHEY and CDR2 is SVGAGI. The CDR3 spells CASSFGGGASDYTF. CDR3 nucleotides: TGTGCCAGCAGTTTCGGGGGGGGGGCATCTGACTACACCTTC.

This chain connects TRBV11-3 to TRBJ1-2; D is uncertain. The V gene's germline CDR1 is SGHNT and CDR2 YENEEA. CDR3 length: 12 residues. Trimming stripped 5 bases from V and 14 bases from J, with 18 bases between. CDR3 in DNA: TGTGCCAGCAGCCACCCCTCGTACCCGGGGACCTTC. Residues: CASSHPSYPGTF.